These T cell receptor beta chains were read from a single sample in a study of T cell responses to AZD1222 COVID-19 vaccine. The repertoire was sequenced with immunoSEQ multiplex PCR; TCRdb's copy has only in-frame clones and lacks some. The sample lists 120,000 or so clones, around 85% seen once, with about 4.6% in the top ten. The material was peripheral blood, obtained on day 0 of AZD1222 vaccination. Every receptor here comes from an adult in good health. CDR3s leave out the opening cysteine and the closing phenylalanine or tryptophan.

V gene,CDR3 length,J gene,CDR3 protein
TRBV2,13,TRBJ2-3,ASSSTGTGLDTQY
TRBV19,12,TRBJ1-1,ASKDRGSGTEAF
TRBV4-3,13,TRBJ2-3,ARTGLAGSKDTQY
TRBV11-2,13,TRBJ2-7,ASSLEWGSSYEQY
TRBV5-1,13,TRBJ1-5,ASSSGGNSNQPQH
TRBV3-1/TRBV3-2,14,TRBJ2-5,ASSQRLAGVVETQY
TRBV11-2,13,TRBJ2-7,ASSLAHRKTYEQY
TRBV6-6,12,TRBJ1-6,ASSSRPGDSPLH
TRBV13,17,TRBJ2-1,ASSLWARSGTSGRREQF
TRBV7-2,11,TRBJ2-7,ASSLAAAPEQY
TRBV25-1,12,TRBJ2-7,ASSEAGSSYEQY
TRBV3-1/TRBV3-2,14,TRBJ1-3,ASSQARGGAGNTIY
TRBV6-2/TRBV6-3,11,TRBJ2-1,ASSYLFGNEQF
TRBV6-9,14,TRBJ2-1,ASSYSSSGRGNEQF
TRBV7-9,11,TRBJ2-7,ASSPRTAGEQY
TRBV6-5,13,TRBJ2-1,ASSSSGGYYNEQF
TRBV19,9,TRBJ1-4,ASNGNEKLF
TRBV30,13,TRBJ1-3,AWSTAGGSGNTIY
TRBV3-1/TRBV3-2,16,TRBJ2-5,ASSQDSALDRGRQTQY
TRBV6-9,13,TRBJ2-1,ASSLPGGRGNEQF
TRBV18,12,TRBJ2-2,ASSVAGGTGELF
TRBV4-3,15,TRBJ2-1,ASSQDYPSSSYNEQF
TRBV6-5,13,TRBJ1-2,ASSFTTGTNYGYT
TRBV11-2,15,TRBJ1-2,ASSHVSTGGRGYGYT
TRBV5-6,12,TRBJ1-2,ASRGSGQGRGYT
TRBV27,11,TRBJ1-5,ASSFGSREPQH
TRBV28,12,TRBJ2-2,ASRRGGAAGELF
TRBV5-1,15,TRBJ2-2,ASSLSSGQGVVGELF
TRBV2,13,TRBJ1-1,ASSERKTVVTEAF
TRBV3-1/TRBV3-2,11,TRBJ1-1,ASSQGGGGKAF
TRBV19,13,TRBJ1-1,ASSSYRGLNTEAF
TRBV6-5,14,TRBJ1-6,ASSYSRLLRESPLH
TRBV28,13,TRBJ1-4,ASSSGGATNEKLF
TRBV5-1,13,TRBJ1-3,ASSIAGVSGNTIY
TRBV6-5,13,TRBJ1-5,ASSSRTESNQPQH
TRBV19,12,TRBJ2-7,ASSPRDRPYEQY
TRBV12-3/TRBV12-4,10,TRBJ2-2,ASSRGAGELF